Each of the 21 T cell receptor beta chains below was sequenced from the same sample in a study of OX40 agonist ivuxolimab in advanced cancers. Only in-frame clones appear in the TCRdb table, and some are missing; sequencing was by immunoSEQ multiplex PCR. The profile shows 75,000 to 80,000 clones, about 90% of them singletons. The specimen was CD4+ or CD8+ T cells sorted from blood, collected in a trial of the OX40 agonist ivuxolimab. The receptor source for this set is an adult with an advanced solid tumor such as melanoma, head and neck, liver or kidney cancer.

The rearrangement joins TRBV4-2 to TRBJ2-7; the match to TRBD2 covers 7 bases. Looked up from germline, CDR1 is LGHNA and CDR2 is YNFKEQ. The CDR3 has 15 residues. With 5 bases clipped from V and 2 bases from J, the junction kept 9 bases outside the gene matches. Here the CDR3 DNA reads TGTGCCAGCAGCTTAACCGGGACTACCACCTACGAGCAGTACTTC. Its translation is CASSLTGTTTYEQYF.

The rearrangement links TRBV6-5 to TRBJ2-1, with D unresolved. V lost 0 bases and J 6 bases, leaving 9 bases between the germline ends. CDR3 size: 14 residues. The germline gives CDR1 MNHEY, CDR2 SVGAGI. CDR3 sequence reads: CASSYSKQSNEQFF. In nucleotides, the CDR3 is TGTGCCAGCAGTTACTCGAAACAAAGCAATGAGCAGTTCTTC.

The chain combines TRBV20-1 with TRBJ1-1; D gene uncertain. Trimming pared 4 bases from V and 11 bases from J, leaving 14 bases between. CDR1 and CDR2 from the germline V gene are DFQATT and SNEGSKA (reference sequence). The CDR3 extends over 11 amino acids. Here the CDR3 DNA reads TGCAGTGCTATAAGGTCCTCCGAGGCTTTCTTT. Protein: CSAIRSSEAFF.

This chain joins TRBV12-5 and TRBJ2-7; TRBD2 matches at 8 bases. The CDR3 is made up of 16 amino acids. Germline values: CDR1 LGHNT, CDR2 FRNRAP. J gave up 7 bases and V 1 base, and 12 bases lay outside the gene matches. CDR3 residues: CASGLARGRGGGEQYF. The DNA for the CDR3 is TGTGCTAGTGGTTTGGCCAGGGGCCGGGGGGGAGGTGAGCAGTACTTC.

This chain uses TRBV28 with TRBJ1-2, with 10 bases matching TRBD1. CDR1 is MDHEN and CDR2 is SYDVKM in the germline V gene. The CDR3 runs to 14 residues. J lost 10 bases, V lost 6 bases, and 11 bases had no gene match. This CDR3 is CASRPPGDRGLYTF. The CDR3 DNA sequence: TGTGCCAGCAGACCCCCTGGGGACAGGGGACTCTACACCTTC.

In DNA, the CDR3 is TGTGCCAGCTCACTGGGACAGGGGACGAACACTGAAGCTTTCTTT. It is translated as CASSLGQGTNTEAFF. The V gene is TRBV18, the J gene TRBJ1-1, with TRBD1 identical over 10 bases. CDR3 length equals 15 residues. Germline V lookup: CDR1 KGHSH, CDR2 LQKENI. The trim removed 4 bases at V and 1 base at J, leaving 3 bases unmatched.

V gene TRBV28 combines with J gene TRBJ1-6, with TRBD1 matching over 7 bases. The length of the CDR3 is 15 residues. CDR1 and CDR2 (germline): MDHEN, SYDVKM. Unmatched junction bases numbered 8, after V lost 6 bases and J lost 6 bases. The CDR3 sequence: CASRATGTANSPLHF. CDR3 DNA: TGTGCCAGCAGGGCGACCGGGACAGCTAATTCACCCCTCCACTTT.

The genes are TRBV19 and TRBJ1-5; possible D gene TRBD1, 5 bases. CDR3 length: 15 residues. The V gene's germline CDR1 is LNHDA and CDR2 SQIVND (reference sequence). Trimming removed 3 bases at V and 3 bases at J, with 12 bases between. Here the CDR3 DNA reads TGTGCCAGTAGTATCGTCAGGGAATACAATCAGCCCCAGCATTTT. It specifies CASSIVREYNQPQHF.

A single count supports this clone. The rearrangement joins TRBV28 to TRBJ1-2; D gene unclear. The CDR3 contains 14 residues. V was clipped by 5 bases and J by 0 bases, with 10 bases between them. CDR1 MDHEN and CDR2 SYDVKM come from the germline V gene. CDR3 in amino acids: CASSRTYSNYGYTF. The CDR3 DNA follows: TGTGCCAGCAGTCGGACGTACTCTAACTATGGCTACACCTTC.

The chain uses TRBV21-1 and TRBJ2-4. TRBV21-1 is tagged as a pseudogene. The CDR3 consists of 12 residues. The DNA for the CDR3 is TGTGCCAGCCATGGAACCTTAAACATTCAGTACTTC. Encoded protein: CASHGTLNIQYF.

This chain uses TRBV10-3 with TRBJ2-7; TRBD2 aligns across 10 bases. CDR1 ENHRY and CDR2 SYGVKD come from the germline V gene. CDR3 length: 14 residues. J was trimmed by 2 bases and V by 6 bases; bases with no gene match: 4. This chain's CDR3 is CAISEAGGPYEQYF. Here the CDR3 DNA reads TGTGCCATCAGCGAAGCGGGAGGGCCCTACGAGCAGTACTTC.

This rearrangement joins TRBV30 to TRBJ2-7; 12 bases map to TRBD2. This CDR3 is 15 amino acids long. Germline CDR1 is GTSNPN and CDR2 is SVGIG (reference sequence). The V and J ends lost 3 bases and 0 bases, in that order; junction bases with no gene match: 3. The CDR3 is CAWSPGLAGSYEQYF. The CDR3 DNA reads TGTGCCTGGAGCCCGGGACTAGCGGGCTCCTACGAGCAGTACTTC. Complete variable domain (other parts from reference TRBV30 and TRBJ2-7): SQTIHQWPATLVQPVGSPLSLECTVEGTSNPNLYWYRQAAGRGLQLLFYSVGIGQISSEVPQNLSASRPQDRQFILSSKKLLLSDSGFYLCAWSPGLAGSYEQYFGPGTRLTVT.

The CDR3 here is CAWSMGQLNTEAFF. In nucleotides, the CDR3 is TGTGCCTGGAGTATGGGACAATTGAACACTGAAGCTTTCTTT. This chain uses TRBV30 with TRBJ1-1, with a weak D call TRBD1 (6 bases). Between the trimmed V and J ends, which lost 2 bases and 0 bases, there was a span of 10 bases. The CDR3 covers 14 residues. Germline assignment: CDR1 GTSNPN and CDR2 SVGIG (reference sequence).

In its sample, this clone was seen once. V and J are TRBV7-2 and TRBJ2-3, with 8 bases identical to TRBD1. The CDR3 has 14 residues. CDR1 and CDR2 from the germline V gene are SGHTA and FQGNSA. Trimming took 4 bases from V and 1 from J; bases not matched to a gene: 1. In DNA, the CDR3 is TGTGCCAGCAGCTGGGGACAGGGCACAGATACGCAGTATTTT. Protein product: CASSWGQGTDTQYF.

This clone is a singleton in its sample. The chain is built from TRBV30 and TRBJ1-1; D is unresolved. This CDR3 has 14 residues. CDR1 GTSNPN and CDR2 SVGIG come from the germline V gene (reference sequence). Deletions cut 0 bases from V and 4 bases from J, with 12 bases between. CDR3 DNA sequence: TGTGCCTGGAGTGTCGATACCGGGGTCACTGAAGCTTTCTTT. Translation: CAWSVDTGVTEAFF.

The genes are TRBV5-1 and TRBJ2-5, with 11 bases matching TRBD2. The CDR3 is made up of 16 amino acids. V was pared by 3 bases and J by 3 bases, with 7 bases of the junction left unmatched. In germline, CDR1 is SGHRS, CDR2 YFSETQ. CDR3 coding DNA: TGCGCCAGCAGCTCTCCGGGACTAGCGGAGAAAGAGACCCAGTACTTC. Translation gives CASSSPGLAEKETQYF.

The chain employs TRBV9 and TRBJ2-3; D is unresolved. V was trimmed by 1 base and J by 3 bases, leaving 6 bases between them. In germline, CDR1 is SGDLS, CDR2 YYNGEE. CDR3 length: 13 amino acids. CDR3 protein: CASSVTLTDTQYF. The CDR3 coding sequence is TGTGCCAGCAGCGTAACCTTAACAGATACGCAGTATTTT.

This chain links TRBV2 with TRBJ1-4, with TRBD1 as a possible D gene (5 bases). CDR1 is SNHLY and CDR2 is FYNNEI in the germline V gene. The V gene lost 1 base and the J gene lost 9 bases, with 12 bases spanning the gap. This CDR3 comprises 14 residues. The CDR3 protein is CASSEVGGLKKLFF. The CDR3 region has the DNA TGTGCCAGCAGTGAAGTGGGGGGTTTAAAAAAACTGTTTTTT.

The chain carries TRBV5-4 and TRBJ1-2; 7 bases map to TRBD1. J lost 7 bases, V lost 10 bases, and 7 bases had no gene match. The CDR3 spans 11 residues. CDR1 is SGHNT and CDR2 is YYREEE in the germline V gene (reference sequence). The chain's CDR3 is CAGTGVCGYTF. For the CDR3, the DNA is TGTGCCGGAACAGGGGTGTGTGGCTACACCTTC.

The V and J genes are TRBV11-2 and TRBJ2-5; D is ambiguous. The CDR3 has 15 amino acids. The V and J ends lost 0 bases and 2 bases respectively, with 10 bases between them. The V gene's germline CDR1 is SGHAT and CDR2 FQNNGV. The CDR3 bases are TGTGCCAGCAGCTTAGATCCGCTGGGGCAAGAGACCCAGTACTTC. This codes for CASSLDPLGQETQYF.

The rearrangement uses TRBV6-5 and TRBJ2-1; D possibly corresponds to TRBD2 (6 bases). There are 13 residues in the CDR3. The ends were cut back, 6 bases at V and 6 bases at J, with 12 bases in the middle. From germline, CDR1 is MNHEY and CDR2 SVGAGI. In DNA form, the CDR3 reads TGTGCCAGCAGGTTTCATAGCGGCAATGAGCAGTTCTTC. Amino acids: CASRFHSGNEQFF.